The 10 T cell receptor beta chains in this list originate from one sample, sequenced in a study of cytotoxic CD8 clonotypes in ibrutinib-treated CLL. TCRdb's copy holds only in-frame clones and misses some; the assay was immunoSEQ multiplex PCR. Among tens of thousands of clones listed, 70% were seen once. The sample in question was PBMCs, obtained at disease progression, from a patient treated with ibrutinib. These receptors were collected from a human donor with chronic lymphocytic leukemia.

The chain employs TRBV5-1 and TRBJ2-5, with 8 bases matching TRBD2. Per germline, CDR1 SGHRS and CDR2 YFSETQ. V lost 4 bases, J lost 2 bases, and 10 bases stayed unmatched. This CDR3 is 16 amino acids long. In DNA, the CDR3 is TGCGCCAGCAGCCGGAGTAGCGGGGCCCAACAAGAGACCCAGTACTTC. It is translated as CASSRSSGAQQETQYF.

J is TRBJ2-6 and V is TRBV6-1, with unresolved D. Trimming removed 1 base from V and 1 base from J, with 5 bases in between. CDR1 is MNHNS and CDR2 is SASEGT in the germline V gene. CDR3 length equals 15 residues. The CDR3 bases are TGTGCCAGCAGTGAAGAGGAATCTGGGGCCAACGTCCTGACTTTC. Translation: CASSEEESGANVLTF.

The chain is built from TRBV9 and TRBJ2-7; D gene uncertain. V shed 0 bases and J shed 0 bases, with 7 bases lying between them. This CDR3 comprises 14 residues. Looked up from germline, CDR1 is SGDLS and CDR2 is YYNGEE. The CDR3 coding sequence is TGTGCCAGCAGCGTAGCATCGAACTCCTACGAGCAGTACTTC. Protein product: CASSVASNSYEQYF.

The chain recombines TRBV29-1 with TRBJ2-7, with D possibly being TRBD2 (6 bases). This CDR3 has 13 amino acids. Per germline, CDR1 SQVTM and CDR2 ANQGSEA. V lost 3 bases and J 1 base, leaving 10 bases between the germline ends. CDR3 loop: CSVDGGGSYEQYF. As DNA, the CDR3 is TGCAGCGTTGACGGGGGAGGTTCCTACGAGCAGTACTTC.

Comments on this clone: This sample includes further DNA sequences coding for the same CDR3. This rearrangement joins TRBV7-2 to TRBJ1-2; tentative D call: TRBD1 (5 bases). The CDR3 sequence is 13 residues long. V lost 3 bases to trimming and J lost 3 bases, with 8 bases between them. CDR1 is SGHTA and CDR2 is FQGNSA in the germline V gene. CDR3 coding DNA: TGTGCCAGCAGCTTGGGGCATGACTATGGCTACACCTTC. It encodes CASSLGHDYGYTF.

The chain links TRBV5-1 to TRBJ1-2, with D tentatively TRBD1 (5 bases). V dropped 7 bases and J dropped 4 bases, with 11 bases sitting between them. The CDR3 runs 12 residues. Germline V CDR1 and CDR2: SGHRS, YFSETQ. CDR3 sequence reads: CASGGIGYGYTF. In DNA, the CDR3 is TGCGCCAGCGGGGGGATTGGCTATGGCTACACCTTC.

By sample fraction, this clone is large. This chain links TRBV27 with TRBJ2-7; D could derive from TRBD1 or TRBD2 (5 bases each). Trimming removed 5 bases at V and 3 bases at J, with 11 bases between. The CDR3 totals 13 residues. Germline values: CDR1 MNHEY, CDR2 SMNVEV (reference sequence). In DNA, the CDR3 is TGTGCCAGCAGTCTAGGGGACGGCTACGAGCAGTACTTC. It encodes CASSLGDGYEQYF.

V gene TRBV5-1 combines with J gene TRBJ1-1; TRBD1 is a possible D gene (6 bases). Trimming took off 3 bases at V and 6 bases at J, with 15 bases between the two ends. Germline CDR1 SGHRS, CDR2 YFSETQ. The length of the CDR3 is 14 residues. The CDR3 DNA reads as TGCGCCAGCAGCTCAATCAGGGGAGGAGCTGAAGCTTTCTTT. This encodes CASSSIRGGAEAFF.

The chain recombines TRBV18 with TRBJ1-3, with D uncertain. Trimming took 1 base from V and 0 from J, leaving 16 bases between them. Germline V gives CDR1 KGHSH, CDR2 LQKENI. The length of the CDR3 is 18 residues. CDR3 region: CASSPRRPGFSSGNTIYF. CDR3 DNA sequence: TGTGCCAGCTCACCACGAAGACCGGGGTTCAGCTCTGGAAACACCATATATTTT.

V usage is TRBV12-5 and J usage is TRBJ2-1; 9 nucleotides align to TRBD1. CDR1 is LGHNT, CDR2 FRNRAP, per germline. The ends lost 6 bases at V and 10 bases at J; junction bases unmatched: 7. This CDR3 contains 13 residues. The chain's CDR3 is CASGTGGVREQFF. CDR3 coding DNA: TGTGCTAGTGGGACAGGGGGAGTTCGGGAGCAGTTCTTC.